The sequence of this T cell receptor beta chain was determined in a study of T cells in Graves' hyperthyroidism and ophthalmopathy. This clonotype showed up just a few times. As yet, its antigen is unknown. RNA transcripts gave rise to amplified TCR beta CDR3 regions. Carried out on the TCR CDR3, a first-round RT-PCR used the HTBI primer set. TCRdb itself ran the multiplex PCR reads through MiXCR, one entry per CDR3 protein. The top ten hold about 45% of the sample, which has approximately 510,000 distinct CDR3 sequences, around 43% seen once. Whole-study results and caveats: Ophthalmopathy stood apart from stable hyperthyroidism in a 13 V-J model.

The V and J ends lost 3 bases and 4 bases respectively, with 15 bases between them. CDR1 is SGHVS, CDR2 FQNEAQ, per germline. The CDR3 is made up of 15 amino acids. The J gene is TRBJ2-5, the V gene TRBV7-8; either TRBD1 or TRBD2 may supply D (5 bases each). The TCR originated in an adult woman with Graves' disease, either hyperthyroidism or ophthalmopathy (not recorded which). Sample: peripheral blood or thyroid tissue (not recorded which). The DNA of the CDR3 is TGTGCCAGCAGCTTTCACCTGGGGGTCGGAGAGACCCAGTACTTC. Its protein product is CASSFHLGVGETQYF.